Shown below are 27 T cell receptor beta chains from a single sample sequenced in a study of blood T cells in healthy people across ages. Sample-barcoded 5' priming and a J-beta primer mix drove a second PCR of 7 to 11 cycles. Using its own MiXCR run on the 5' RACE reads, TCRdb lists one record per CDR3 protein. The data show 850,000 to 1,000,000 distinct CDR3 sequences, about 53% seen once. Sequencing was performed on blood. The origin of the receptors is a woman aged 60-75 years in good health.

This rearrangement joins TRBV5-5 to TRBJ1-2; D is ambiguous. The germline CDR1 and CDR2 sequences are SGHKS and YYEKEE (reference sequence). The V end lost 3 bases, the J end lost 4 bases, and 10 bases lay between the germline ends. The CDR3 runs to 13 residues. CDR3 sequence (DNA): TGTGCCAGCAGCTCCGAAGTCGGCTATGGCTACACCTTC. Residues: CASSSEVGYGYTF.

J is TRBJ2-5 and V is TRBV3-1; 8 nucleotides agree with TRBD2. Trimming cost V 4 bases and J 1 base; bases outside gene matches: 5. Germline V gene sequence: CDR1 LGHDT, CDR2 YNNKEL (reference sequence). The CDR3 contains 15 residues. The CDR3 DNA is TGTGCCAGCAGCCTTAGCGGGAACTCCCAAGAGACCCAGTACTTC. It yields the protein CASSLSGNSQETQYF.

Notes on this clonotype: With a much larger clone just one base away, this may be a read error. The chain has TRBV5-6 and TRBJ2-3; 14 bases match TRBD2. V shed 4 bases, J shed 4 bases, and the junction held 2 bases outside the gene matches. The CDR3 is made up of 15 amino acids. Germline-derived CDR1 and CDR2 are SGHDT and YYEEEE. The CDR3 here is CASSVGLAGADTQYF. Written as DNA, the CDR3 is TGTGCCAGCAGCGTGGGACTAGCGGGAGCAGATACGCAGTATTTT. Using reference TRBV5-6 and TRBJ2-3 for the parts outside the CDR3, the full variable domain is DAGVTQSPTHLIKTRGQQVTLRCSPKSGHDTVSWYQQALGQGPQFIFQYYEEEERQRGNFPDRFSGHQFPNYSSELNVNALLLGDSALYLCASSVGLAGADTQYFGPGTRLTVL.

The chain recombines TRBV12-3 or TRBV12-4 with TRBJ2-4; a possible D gene is TRBD2 (6 bases). The ends were cut back, 6 bases at V and 7 bases at J, with 16 bases in the middle. The length of the CDR3 is 14 residues. CDR3 protein: CASSALRRGNIQYF. The CDR3 DNA reads TGTGCCAGCAGCGCCCTCCGACGGGGGAACATTCAGTACTTC.

The chain uses TRBV12-3 or TRBV12-4 and TRBJ2-3; D ambiguous. Trimming removed 6 bases at V and 4 bases at J, with 11 bases between. The CDR3 spans 13 residues. CDR3 sequence (DNA): TGTGCCAGCAGATCCGGGCGATCAGATACGCAGTATTTT. Amino acid sequence: CASRSGRSDTQYF.

The chain uses TRBV7-3 and TRBJ2-1, with 7 bases lining up with TRBD2. Per the germline V gene, CDR1 is SGHTA and CDR2 is FQGTGA. This CDR3 spans 15 amino acids. The J segment lost 2 bases and the V segment lost 1 base, leaving 2 bases of the junction unmatched. The CDR3 region is CASSLIAGAYNEQFF. CDR3 DNA sequence: TGTGCCAGCAGCTTAATCGCGGGAGCCTACAATGAGCAGTTCTTC.

The chain couples TRBV2 to TRBJ1-5; no definite D call. V lost 8 bases, J lost 5 bases, and 10 bases lay in between. Germline V gene lookup returns CDR1 SNHLY and CDR2 FYNNEI. The CDR3 contains 12 residues. CDR3 nucleotide sequence: TGTGCCAGCGGGTCATTCTATCAGCCCCAGCATTTT. Encoded protein: CASGSFYQPQHF.

V usage is TRBV20-1 and J usage is TRBJ2-7, with 7 nucleotides matching TRBD2. The CDR3 loop spans 16 amino acids. Germline values: CDR1 DFQATT, CDR2 SNEGSKA (reference sequence). Trimming took 7 bases from V and 0 from J; bases not matched to a gene: 15. The CDR3 nucleotides read TGCAGTGGCCGGGACTACATGACACAGAGCTCCTACGAGCAGTACTTC. Translation gives CSGRDYMTQSSYEQYF.

The CDR3 sequence is CASSFGDRRSYNEQFF. CDR3 nucleotide sequence: TGTGCCAGCAGCTTCGGGGACAGACGCTCCTACAATGAGCAGTTCTTC. This rearrangement joins TRBV7-9 to TRBJ2-1; 7 bases align to TRBD1. J gave up 0 bases and V 3 bases, and 5 bases lay outside the gene matches. Germline lookup yields CDR1 SEHNR and CDR2 FQNEAQ (reference sequence). The CDR3 runs to 16 residues.

This clonotype appeared a few times. The chain is built from TRBV10-3 and TRBJ2-1, with D perhaps being TRBD1 or TRBD2 (5 bases each). The germline gives CDR1 ENHRY, CDR2 SYGVKD. The CDR3 contains 18 residues. The V end was cut by 3 bases, the J end by 0 bases, with 18 bases between. CDR3 amino acids: CAISDGAVERSSYNEQFF. Written as DNA, the CDR3 is TGTGCCATCAGTGATGGGGCGGTCGAGCGGAGCTCCTACAATGAGCAGTTCTTC.

V usage is TRBV30 and J usage is TRBJ2-7, with 9 bases identical to TRBD1. The germline CDR1 and CDR2 sequences are GTSNPN and SVGIG (reference sequence). With V trimmed by 3 bases and J by 2 bases, 2 bases remained unmatched. The CDR3 sequence is 13 residues long. CDR3 in amino acids: CAWRGTGPYEQYF. Written as DNA, the CDR3 is TGTGCCTGGAGGGGGACAGGGCCCTACGAGCAGTACTTC.

This clonotype was observed at least ten times. This chain connects TRBV7-2 to TRBJ2-7; weak D call: TRBD1 (6 bases). CDR1 is SGHTA and CDR2 is FQGNSA in the germline V gene. This CDR3 is 13 amino acids long. Trimming removed 5 bases at V and 2 bases at J, with 10 bases between. This CDR3 is CASSPGQPYEQYF. The CDR3 region has the DNA TGTGCCAGCAGCCCCGGACAGCCCTACGAGCAGTACTTC.

The rearrangement links TRBV13 to TRBJ2-4, with TRBD1 matching 7 bases. The J segment lost 13 bases and the V segment lost 8 bases, leaving 8 bases of the junction unmatched. CDR3 size: 11 residues. CDR1 and CDR2 from the germline V gene are PRHDT and FYEKMQ (reference sequence). The CDR3 here is CASASGGEQYF. The CDR3 region has the DNA TGTGCCAGCGCCTCAGGGGGAGAGCAGTACTTC.

The chain employs TRBV9 and TRBJ1-5; D gene unclear. Trimming shortened V by 4 bases and J by 5 bases, and 10 bases separated the two germline ends. This CDR3 is built from 13 residues. The germline V gene has CDR1 SGDLS and CDR2 YYNGEE. CDR3 loop: CASSRGKDQPQHF. The CDR3 DNA reads as TGTGCCAGCAGCCGAGGTAAGGATCAGCCCCAGCATTTT.

This chain uses TRBV10-3 with TRBJ1-2, with 8 bases that match TRBD1. The germline V gene encodes CDR1 ENHRY and CDR2 SYGVKD. The CDR3 is 18 residues long. V shed 2 bases and J 4 bases; nucleotides not matched to a gene: 15. The CDR3, as DNA: TGTGCCATCAGTGAGCTGGACAGGGTGGACTTCATTTTCTATGGCTACACCTTC. Amino acids: CAISELDRVDFIFYGYTF.

At least ten counts were recorded for this clonotype. The chain recombines TRBV12-3 or TRBV12-4 with TRBJ2-5; D could derive from TRBD1 or TRBD2 (5 bases each). V was clipped by 0 bases and J by 1 base, with 9 bases between them. CDR3 length: 15 residues. In DNA form, the CDR3 reads TGTGCCAGCAGTTTAGCGGGACGGCTCCAAGAGACCCAGTACTTC. Residues: CASSLAGRLQETQYF.

The CDR3 nucleotides read TGTGCCTGGAGTATTGGGGGAGAGACCCAGTACTTC. This sequence encodes CAWSIGGETQYF. J is TRBJ2-5 and V is TRBV30; D might be TRBD1 or TRBD2, each matching 5 bases. CDR3 length: 12 residues. Trimming cost V 2 bases and J 4 bases, with 8 bases left between them. Germline V gene lookup returns CDR1 GTSNPN and CDR2 SVGIG (reference sequence).

The rearrangement joins TRBV5-4 to TRBJ2-7, with D perhaps matching TRBD1 or TRBD2 (5 bases each). Germline CDR1 reads SGHNT; CDR2 reads YYREEE (reference sequence). Trimming cost V 5 bases and J 7 bases, with 16 bases left between them. CDR3 length: 13 amino acids. The CDR3 is CASSAGGVQEQYF. The DNA for the CDR3 is TGTGCCAGCAGTGCTGGGGGTGTCCAAGAGCAGTACTTC.

The rearrangement joins TRBV28 to TRBJ2-7, with 8 bases fitting TRBD1. Per the germline V gene, CDR1 is MDHEN and CDR2 is SYDVKM. V gave up 6 bases and J gave up 7 bases; unmatched junction bases: 8. The CDR3 runs 13 residues. The CDR3 DNA is TGTGCCAGCAGAACCCAGGGGGCGAAAGAGCAGTACTTC. Its translation: CASRTQGAKEQYF.

V gene TRBV12-3 or TRBV12-4 combines with J gene TRBJ1-6, with TRBD1 identical over 8 bases. After removal of 5 bases from V and 6 bases from J, the junction contained 3 bases not matched to a gene. This CDR3 is built from 14 residues. This chain's CDR3 is CASSQGARNSPLHF. The CDR3, as DNA: TGTGCCAGCAGTCAGGGGGCGCGTAATTCACCCCTCCACTTT.

CDR3 nucleotides: TGTGCCAGCAGTGCCCGGAGGGCTGAGCAGTTCTTC. Its protein is CASSARRAEQFF. The chain recombines TRBV25-1 with TRBJ2-1, with D possibly matching TRBD2 (6 bases). V lost 4 bases and J 9 bases, leaving 10 bases between the germline ends. The CDR3 sequence is 12 residues long. Germline V gene lookup returns CDR1 MGHDK and CDR2 SYGVNS.

This rearrangement joins TRBV7-9 to TRBJ1-2; no reliable D call. V was cut by 2 bases and J by 12 bases, with 16 bases left in between. Germline V gives CDR1 SEHNR, CDR2 FQNEAQ (reference sequence). CDR3 length equals 13 residues. In DNA, the CDR3 is TGTGCCAGCAGCTTACCCCACTATGGGAGCCACACCTTC. Protein product: CASSLPHYGSHTF. The full variable domain, rest sourced from reference TRBV7-9 and TRBJ1-2, is DTGVSQNPRHKITKRGQNVTFRCDPISEHNRLYWYRQTLGQGPEFLTYFQNEAQLEKSRLLSDRFSAERPKGSFSTLEIQRTEQGDSAMYLCASSLPHYGSHTFGSGTRLTVV.

The CDR3 is CASSQLPVGTGADEQYF. In DNA form, the CDR3 reads TGTGCCAGCAGCCAACTACCCGTCGGGACAGGGGCCGACGAGCAGTACTTC. The chain is built from TRBV3-1 and TRBJ2-7, with TRBD1 matching 10 bases. Germline V lookup: CDR1 LGHDT, CDR2 YNNKEL (reference sequence). V lost 2 bases, J lost 5 bases, and 12 bases stayed unmatched. The CDR3 totals 17 residues.

The chain combines TRBV7-2 with TRBJ1-4; perhaps TRBD1 as D (5 bases). Trimming shortened V by 3 bases and J by 4 bases, and 12 bases separated the two germline ends. Germline V gene data show CDR1 as SGHTA and CDR2 as FQGNSA. The CDR3 covers 15 residues. The CDR3 is CASSLSRVLNEKLFF. The CDR3 DNA reads as TGTGCCAGCAGCTTGTCCAGGGTGCTTAATGAAAAACTGTTTTTT.

The chain is built from TRBV12-3 or TRBV12-4 and TRBJ2-7, with D tentatively TRBD1 (5 bases). Trimming stripped 7 bases from V and 9 bases from J, with 13 bases between. This CDR3 comprises 11 residues. The CDR3 DNA reads TGTGCCAGCACCCTGGAAGGGGCGCAGTACTTC. Its protein product is CASTLEGAQYF.

In regard to this clonotype: The junction does not match germline at one end; this may be a read error. The rearrangement joins TRBV20-1 to TRBJ2-3, with D maybe TRBD1 (5 bases). Germline values: CDR1 DFQATT, CDR2 SNEGSKA (reference sequence). The CDR3 loop spans 11 amino acids. Here the CDR3 reads CSAAPTETQYF. The CDR3, as DNA: TGCAGTGCTGCACCGACAGAGACGCAGTATTTT.

This clonotype was found a few times. The genes are TRBV10-3 and TRBJ2-7; D tentatively fits TRBD1 or TRBD2 (5 bases each). Gene TRBJ2-5 matches the end of the DNA better, so the J call may be wrong. CDR1 and CDR2 (germline): ENHRY, SYGVKD. The CDR3 consists of 14 residues. As DNA, the CDR3 is TGTGCCATCAGTGAGTCCCAAGCGAGGGGGACCCAGTACTTC. Protein sequence: CAISESQARGTQYF.